This TCR beta chain comes out of a study of regulatory T cells in long-lasting Graves disease. Broader study findings: Persistent cases favored TRBV28, TRBJ1-2 and TRBJ2-5.

Construction of the TCR beta libraries employed iRepertoire HTBI primers in conjunction with Arm-PCR of CDR3 regions. TCRdb fed the multiplex PCR reads into MiXCR, producing one record per CDR3 protein. The profile covers around 450,000 distinct CDR3 sequences, with 14% to 15% appearing a single time and approximately 15% taken by the ten largest. The time point: newly diagnosed GD, antithyroid drugs for less than 3 months. PBMC RNA served as the TCR library source. At least ten counts were recorded for this clonotype. Its matching antigen is unknown. The CDR3 runs to 14 residues. V gave up 5 bases and J gave up 3 bases; unmatched junction bases: 1. Germline-derived CDR1 and CDR2 are ENHRY and SYGVKD. This sample was also put to use in a study of T cells in Graves' hyperthyroidism and ophthalmopathy. That study adds: The hyperthyroidism was newly diagnosed and had lasted under 2 months; the patients were aged 18 to 65.

The material was peripheral blood mononuclear cells (PBMCs), obtained at new diagnosis, from a patient treated with antithyroid drugs. This receptor was identified in a woman in her thirties with Graves disease. The chain carries TRBV10-3 and TRBJ2-1, with 10 bases lining up with TRBD2. The DNA for the CDR3 is TGTGCCATCAGTTGGACTAGCGGCTACAATGAGCAGTTCTTC. This translates into CAISWTSGYNEQFF.